The 17 T cell receptor beta chains in this list originate from one sample, sequenced in a study of T-cell reconstitution after alpha-beta-depleted transplantation in children. Preparation of the TCRbeta library was carried out with unique molecular identifiers. TCRdb used MiXCR to reprocess the PCR reads, holding one entry per CDR3 protein. The sample has about 400,000 distinct CDR3 sequences; 10% to 15% are singletons. The source material was PBMCs, sampled from the stem cell graft. These receptors came from a human donor who donated a stem cell graft to a child with Fanconi anemia.

This clonotype was detected only a few times. DNA of the CDR3: TGCGCCAGCAGCCAAGATGCGGTAACAGCTGGAAACACCATATATTTT. Protein sequence: CASSQDAVTAGNTIYF. This chain joins TRBV4-3 and TRBJ1-3; no reliable D call. The length of the CDR3 is 16 residues. Trimming left V 0 bases short and J 2 bases short, with 11 bases between. CDR1 LGHNA and CDR2 YSLEER come from the germline V gene.

The chain couples TRBV6-2 or TRBV6-3 to TRBJ2-1; D remains unclear. Per the germline V gene, CDR1 is MNHEY and CDR2 is SVGEGT. Between the trimmed V and J ends, which lost 2 bases and 2 bases, there was a span of 10 bases. The length of the CDR3 is 15 residues. This CDR3 is CASSYLGQAYNEQFF. The CDR3 bases are TGTGCCAGCAGTTACCTGGGTCAGGCCTACAATGAGCAGTTCTTC.

This clonotype was counted only a few times. The rearrangement links TRBV29-1 to TRBJ1-5; TRBD1 matches 7 bases. CDR1 is SQVTM, CDR2 ANQGSEA, per germline. CDR3 length equals 13 residues. Germline trimming cut 4 bases from V and 2 bases from J; bases unmatched to any gene: 2. CDR3 sequence: CSVGDRGNQPQHF. CDR3 DNA sequence: TGCAGCGTTGGGGACAGAGGCAATCAGCCCCAGCATTTT.

A few counts support this clonotype. This chain connects TRBV4-3 to TRBJ1-2; 8 nucleotides line up with TRBD1. The CDR3 is made up of 16 amino acids. Germline CDR1 reads LGHNA; CDR2 reads YSLEER. The V segment lost 1 base and the J segment 2 bases; nucleotides outside the gene matches: 6. In DNA, the CDR3 is TGCGCCAGCAGCCAAGCGACAGGGGCCAACAACTATGGCTACACCTTC. This sequence encodes CASSQATGANNYGYTF.

This chain joins TRBV5-1 and TRBJ1-5; TRBD1 might be the D (5 bases). Germline loops: CDR1 SGHRS, CDR2 YFSETQ. The CDR3 extends over 19 amino acids. Trimming removed 5 bases from V and 1 base from J, with 25 bases in between. CDR3 loop: CASRHDRHPRVSSNQPQHF. The DNA of the CDR3 is TGCGCCAGCAGACATGACAGACACCCTCGTGTATCGAGCAATCAGCCCCAGCATTTT.

This clonotype was observed a single time. The V and J genes are TRBV5-1 and TRBJ1-1, with TRBD1 identical over 12 bases. V shed 5 bases and J 5 bases; nucleotides not matched to a gene: 13. The CDR3 is made up of 17 amino acids. Germline CDR1 SGHRS, CDR2 YFSETQ. The CDR3 DNA is TGCGCCAGCAGTCGGGGACAGGGGGCGCGGGGTTGGACTGAAGCTTTCTTT. Its translation is CASSRGQGARGWTEAFF. Supplemented by reference TRBV5-1 and TRBJ1-1, the full variable domain reads KAGVTQTPRYLIKTRGQQVTLSCSPISGHRSVSWYQQTPGQGLQFLFEYFSETQRNKGNFPGRFSGRQFSNSRSEMNVSTLELGDSALYLCASSRGQGARGWTEAFFGQGTRLTVV.

In this sample, this clonotype turned up many times. J is TRBJ1-1 and V is TRBV29-1, with 8 positions matching TRBD1. V shed 4 bases, J shed 4 bases, and the junction held 14 bases outside the gene matches. Germline CDR1 and CDR2: SQVTM and ANQGSEA. The CDR3 contains 16 residues. In DNA, the CDR3 is TGCAGCGTTGGAGACAGGGGAAGTTGGTCGGCCACTGAAGCTTTCTTT. As protein: CSVGDRGSWSATEAFF.

This clonotype occurred many times. The chain combines TRBV18 with TRBJ1-2; D remains unclear. Deletions cut 0 bases from V and 3 bases from J, with 8 bases between. CDR1 and CDR2 (germline): KGHSH, LQKENI. The CDR3 contains 14 residues. The DNA of the CDR3 is TGTGCCAGCTCACCACCGGCGGGCCACTATGGCTACACCTTC. It encodes CASSPPAGHYGYTF.

This chain links TRBV5-4 with TRBJ1-1, with D possibly TRBD1 on 5 matching bases. The CDR3 extends over 12 amino acids. CDR1 and CDR2 (germline): SGHNT, YYREEE (reference sequence). Trimming removed 4 bases at V and 7 bases at J, with 11 bases between. The CDR3 loop reads CASSLDNREAFF. Here the CDR3 DNA reads TGTGCCAGCAGCCTGGACAACCGTGAAGCTTTCTTT.

The sample holds many counts of this clonotype. The gene calls are TRBV5-1 and TRBJ2-3, with 7 bases aligning to TRBD1. The CDR3 contains 17 residues. After removal of 7 bases from V and 1 base from J, the junction contained 15 bases not matched to a gene. Germline lookup yields CDR1 SGHRS and CDR2 YFSETQ. The CDR3, as DNA: TGCGCCAGCTTTGGGGGTCTACAGGGGACGGGCACAGATACGCAGTATTTT. It yields the protein CASFGGLQGTGTDTQYF.

This chain uses TRBV7-9 with TRBJ1-1, with D unresolved. Looked up from germline, CDR1 is SEHNR and CDR2 is FQNEAQ (reference sequence). The CDR3 loop spans 13 amino acids. The V end was cut by 0 bases, the J end by 5 bases, with 7 bases between. In nucleotides, the CDR3 is TGTGCCAGCAGCTTAGCTGAGACAACTGAAGCTTTCTTT. It specifies CASSLAETTEAFF. The full variable domain, in which reference TRBV7-9 and TRBJ1-1 provide the parts outside the CDR3, is DTGVSQNPRHKITKRGQNVTFRCDPISEHNRLYWYRQTLGQGPEFLTYFQNEAQLEKSRLLSDRFSAERPKGSFSTLEIQRTEQGDSAMYLCASSLAETTEAFFGQGTRLTVV.

The chain recombines TRBV28 with TRBJ1-2, with TRBD1 as a possible D gene (6 bases). The germline V gene encodes CDR1 MDHEN and CDR2 SYDVKM. The CDR3 is 14 amino acids. With 5 bases removed from V and 4 bases from J, the gap between germline ends came to 14 bases. The CDR3, as DNA: TGTGCCAGCAGTCTAGGACAGACGATCTATGGCTACACCTTC. Protein: CASSLGQTIYGYTF.

Remarks on this clonotype: This may come from a read error, since a much larger clone is one base off. The chain links TRBV3-1 to TRBJ2-1; TRBD1 might be the D (6 bases). The CDR3 covers 15 residues. Trimming stripped 1 base from V and 7 bases from J, with 14 bases between. Germline CDR1 and CDR2: LGHDT and YNNKEL (reference sequence). CDR3 in DNA: TGTGCCAGCAGCCAAGCAAGGGGGTGGGGGAATGAGCAGTTCTTC. Its protein is CASSQARGWGNEQFF.

This clonotype was counted at least ten times. The chain has TRBV3-1 and TRBJ2-6, with D unresolved. V was trimmed by 0 bases and J by 1 base, leaving 1 base between them. The CDR3 is made up of 14 amino acids. Germline CDR1 is LGHDT and CDR2 is YNNKEL (reference sequence). The CDR3 nucleotides read TGTGCCAGCAGCCAAGAGTCTGGGGCCAACGTCCTGACTTTC. This translates into CASSQESGANVLTF. The complete variable domain, with remaining parts taken from reference TRBV3-1 and TRBJ2-6, reads DTAVSQTPKYLVTQMGNDKSIKCEQNLGHDTMYWYKQDSKKFLKIMFSYNNKELIINETVPNRFSPKSPDKAHLNLHINSLELGDSAVYFCASSQESGANVLTFGAGSRLTVL.

This clonotype showed up just a few times. The chain is built from TRBV24-1 and TRBJ2-5; possible D gene TRBD1, 5 bases. Trimming took 5 bases from V and 6 from J, leaving 15 bases between them. Germline values: CDR1 KGHDR, CDR2 SFDVKD. The CDR3 spans 14 residues. The CDR3: CATSANDSPQTQYF. CDR3 nucleotide sequence: TGTGCCACCAGTGCCAATGACAGCCCGCAGACCCAGTACTTC.

The J gene is TRBJ1-5, the V gene TRBV7-9, with 9 positions matching TRBD1. The CDR3 has 15 amino acids. In germline, CDR1 is SEHNR, CDR2 FQNEAQ (reference sequence). Trimming took 5 bases from V and 5 from J; bases not matched to a gene: 7. CDR3 bases: TGTGCCAGCAGCATGGGACAGGGTTGGGATCAGCCCCAGCATTTT. Translated, it gives CASSMGQGWDQPQHF.

This clonotype was detected ten times or more. The V call is TRBV12-3 or TRBV12-4, the J call TRBJ2-2; TRBD1 aligns across 7 bases. Trimming took 7 bases from V and 4 from J; bases not matched to a gene: 9. The length of the CDR3 is 15 residues. The DNA for the CDR3 is TGTGCCAGCAACCATAGACAGGGTGGCACCGGGGAGCTGTTTTTT. Encoded protein: CASNHRQGGTGELFF.